This T cell receptor (beta chain) comes out of a study of CD8 T cells in ankylosing spondylitis. The sample holds many counts of this clonotype. It was by quantitative 5'-RACE with molecular barcodes that TCR beta libraries were made. TCRdb passed the 5' RACE reads through MiXCR, listing each CDR3 protein once. The table records a few hundred thousand distinct CDR3 sequences, approximately 10% of them present only once. The V gene lost 0 bases and the J gene lost 8 bases, with 13 bases spanning the gap. This CDR3 is 13 amino acids long. Per germline, CDR1 DFQATT and CDR2 SNEGSKA (reference sequence). The receptor was derived from a female donor with ankylosing spondylitis or in good health (not recorded which). The sample taken for sequencing was blood, either unsorted or a sorted T cell fraction (not recorded which). This chain uses TRBV20-1 with TRBJ1-2; possible D gene TRBD1, 5 bases. This CDR3 reads CSAREDGGSGYTF. CDR3 sequence (DNA): TGCAGTGCTAGAGAGGACGGGGGGTCCGGCTACACCTTC.